These 22 T cell receptor beta chains share one sample of origin, sequenced in a study of blood T cell repertoires in COVID-19. The table came from immunoSEQ multiplex PCR; TCRdb's copy has only in-frame clones and leaves some out. The sample lists some 160,000 clones, around 90% seen once, with roughly 2% in the top ten. Source material: peripheral blood. The source of these receptors is a middle-aged man who had recovered from COVID-19.

CDR3 protein: CASSLTSDQPQHF. CDR3 sequence (DNA): TGTGCCAGCAGTCTAACAAGCGATCAGCCCCAGCATTTT. V and J are TRBV12-3 or TRBV12-4 and TRBJ1-5; no clear D. The CDR3 has 13 amino acids. Trimming shortened V by 5 bases and J by 5 bases, and 10 bases separated the two germline ends.

The CDR3 spells CASSQGNRVETDTQYF. CDR3 nucleotide sequence: TGCGCCAGCAGCCAAGGAAACAGGGTGGAAACAGATACGCAGTATTTT. J is TRBJ2-3 and V is TRBV4-1, with D possibly matching TRBD1 (6 bases). The CDR3 runs 16 residues. CDR1 MGHRA and CDR2 YSYEKL come from the germline V gene. The V end lost 1 base, the J end lost 3 bases, and 14 bases lay between the germline ends.

The V call is TRBV4-3, the J call TRBJ1-3; D ambiguous. V was pared by 0 bases and J by 4 bases, with 10 bases between. CDR1 and CDR2 from the germline V gene are LGHNA and YSLEER. This CDR3 region has 15 residues. CDR3 sequence reads: CASSQDRGQGNTIYF. The CDR3 nucleotides are TGCGCCAGCAGCCAAGATAGAGGGCAAGGAAACACCATATATTTT.

The chain recombines TRBV6-2 or TRBV6-3 with TRBJ2-1; 12 bases align to TRBD2. The J segment lost 7 bases and the V segment lost 4 bases, leaving 8 bases of the junction unmatched. This CDR3 region has 16 residues. Germline values: CDR1 MNHEY, CDR2 SVGEGT. CDR3 DNA: TGTGCCAGCAGTTTCCTACTAGCGGGAGGTTCAAATGAGCAGTTCTTC. Its translation: CASSFLLAGGSNEQFF.

This rearrangement joins TRBV18 to TRBJ1-5; 10 bases fit TRBD1. Germline assignment: CDR1 KGHSH and CDR2 LQKENI. J gave up 7 bases and V 3 bases, and 6 bases lay outside the gene matches. This CDR3 spans 15 amino acids. CDR3 loop: CASSPGTGASQPQHF. The CDR3 region has the DNA TGTGCCAGCTCACCCGGGACAGGGGCGAGCCAGCCCCAGCATTTT.

V and J are TRBV7-2 and TRBJ1-2, with a weak D call TRBD1 (6 bases). The CDR3 length is 16 residues. Per germline, CDR1 SGHTA and CDR2 FQGNSA. The V gene lost 2 bases and the J gene lost 4 bases, with 17 bases spanning the gap. CDR3 in DNA: TGTGCCAGCAGCTTATCCTTCACACAGGGATTCTATGGCTACACCTTC. As protein: CASSLSFTQGFYGYTF.

Only one count was recorded for this clone. The chain couples TRBV2 to TRBJ1-4, with 10 bases identical to TRBD1. Germline V gives CDR1 SNHLY, CDR2 FYNNEI. Trimming cost V 3 bases and J 8 bases; bases outside gene matches: 6. The CDR3 is 15 residues long. The CDR3 DNA is TGTGCCAGCAGTGAGGGGGGACAGGGGAGAGAAAAACTGTTTTTT. As protein: CASSEGGQGREKLFF.

The chain couples TRBV6-6 to TRBJ2-4; TRBD1 aligns across 8 bases. The CDR3 is 14 amino acids. The junction had 1 base not matched to a gene; V was cut back by 0 bases and J by 6 bases. CDR1 MNHNY and CDR2 SVGAGI come from the germline V gene (reference sequence). CDR3 sequence (DNA): TGTGCCAGCAGTTACTCACAGGGGGGAAACATTCAGTACTTC. Amino acids: CASSYSQGGNIQYF.

This chain connects TRBV5-1 to TRBJ2-3; TRBD2 agrees at 14 bases. The trim removed 3 bases at V and 2 bases at J, leaving 2 bases unmatched. There are 16 residues in the CDR3. Germline V gene lookup returns CDR1 SGHRS and CDR2 YFSETQ. The DNA of the CDR3 is TGCGCCAGCAGCTCGGGACTAGCGGGAGTCACAGATACGCAGTATTTT. Its protein is CASSSGLAGVTDTQYF. Using reference TRBV5-1 and TRBJ2-3 for the parts outside the CDR3, the full variable domain is KAGVTQTPRYLIKTRGQQVTLSCSPISGHRSVSWYQQTPGQGLQFLFEYFSETQRNKGNFPGRFSGRQFSNSRSEMNVSTLELGDSALYLCASSSGLAGVTDTQYFGPGTRLTVL.

The gene calls are TRBV7-2 and TRBJ2-1; D perhaps matches TRBD2 (6 bases). V was cut by 8 bases and J by 3 bases, with 17 bases left in between. This CDR3 spans 15 amino acids. Germline V lookup: CDR1 SGHTA, CDR2 FQGNSA. CDR3 sequence (DNA): TGTGCCAGCGGCCAGGGCGGGACCCTCTACAATGAGCAGTTCTTC. Its protein is CASGQGGTLYNEQFF.

About this clone itself: Other DNA sequences in the same sample also yield this CDR3. The chain has TRBV6-5 and TRBJ1-1, with D possibly matching TRBD1 (5 bases). This CDR3 comprises 11 residues. Germline CDR1 reads MNHEY; CDR2 reads SVGAGI. Trimming pared 4 bases from V and 8 bases from J, leaving 8 bases between. DNA of the CDR3: TGTGCCAGCAGTTTCAGGGAAGAAGCTTTCTTT. It codes for CASSFREEAFF.

The chain links TRBV5-1 to TRBJ1-2; no firm D call. From germline, CDR1 is SGHRS and CDR2 YFSETQ. This CDR3 is 14 amino acids long. V lost 0 bases and J lost 4, with 10 bases in between. CDR3 region: CASSLEGDVYGYTF. CDR3 nucleotides: TGCGCCAGCAGCTTGGAAGGAGACGTCTATGGCTACACCTTC.

The chain carries TRBV30 and TRBJ2-1; TRBD2 is a possible D gene (6 bases). The CDR3 spans 12 residues. V was shortened by 3 bases and J by 9 bases, with 12 bases between the two germline ends. Germline CDR1 GTSNPN, CDR2 SVGIG (reference sequence). The CDR3 protein is CAWSGGWGEQFF. In nucleotides, the CDR3 is TGTGCCTGGAGCGGGGGTTGGGGTGAGCAGTTCTTC.

This rearrangement joins TRBV30 to TRBJ1-5; 7 nucleotides align to TRBD1. Germline V gene lookup returns CDR1 GTSNPN and CDR2 SVGIG (reference sequence). The CDR3 has 14 residues. The V gene end was trimmed by 4 bases and the J gene end by 3 bases; junction bases not matched to a gene: 6. The CDR3 region is CAWTPTGVNQPQHF. CDR3 DNA sequence: TGTGCCTGGACCCCCACAGGGGTCAATCAGCCCCAGCATTTT.

This chain uses TRBV19 with TRBJ2-7; D may be TRBD1 (6 bases). V lost 9 bases, J lost 7 bases, and 19 bases lay in between. The length of the CDR3 is 13 residues. CDR1 is LNHDA and CDR2 is SQIVND in the germline V gene (reference sequence). DNA of the CDR3: TGTGCCAGCAGACAGGCCGCCTTTGGGGAGCAGTACTTC. Translated, it gives CASRQAAFGEQYF.

The CDR3 nucleotides read TGTGCCAGCAGCCTGGGGGGGGTCCTGGGAGAGACCCAGTACTTC. Translation gives CASSLGGVLGETQYF. The rearrangement links TRBV5-5 to TRBJ2-5; 7 nucleotides align to TRBD2. The CDR3 consists of 15 residues. Germline V CDR1 and CDR2: SGHKS, YYEKEE (reference sequence). With 4 bases clipped from V and 4 bases from J, the junction kept 10 bases outside the gene matches.

This CDR3 reads CSAKPLQEYNEQFF. The CDR3 region has the DNA TGCAGCGCCAAACCTCTACAGGAATACAATGAGCAGTTCTTC. The V call is TRBV29-1, the J call TRBJ2-1, with D possibly TRBD1 on 5 matching bases. CDR1 is SQVTM, CDR2 ANQGSEA, per germline. Trimming removed 7 bases at V and 4 bases at J, with 17 bases between. The CDR3 is 14 residues long.

This clone was seen a few times. The chain uses TRBV24-1 and TRBJ2-7, with 9 bases identical to TRBD1. This CDR3 is 14 amino acids long. J lost 6 bases, V lost 4 bases, and 6 bases had no gene match. Germline CDR1 reads KGHDR; CDR2 reads SFDVKD. CDR3 in amino acids: CATSETGTGTEQYF. For the CDR3, the DNA is TGTGCCACCAGTGAAACCGGGACAGGGACCGAGCAGTACTTC.

The chain combines TRBV19 with TRBJ2-1; 7 bases are shared with TRBD2. After removal of 5 bases from V and 9 bases from J, the junction contained 7 bases not matched to a gene. The CDR3 contains 13 residues. Germline V gene data show CDR1 as LNHDA and CDR2 as SQIVND (reference sequence). The DNA for the CDR3 is TGTGCCAGTAGTGAGGGAGGGATGGGTGAGCAGTTCTTC. It is translated as CASSEGGMGEQFF.

This rearrangement joins TRBV18 to TRBJ2-1, with D tentatively TRBD2 (5 bases). V was trimmed by 2 bases and J by 2 bases, leaving 7 bases between them. This CDR3 is 14 amino acids long. The V gene's germline CDR1 is KGHSH and CDR2 LQKENI. The DNA of the CDR3 is TGTGCCAGCTCACCAAGAGGGCCCTACAATGAGCAGTTCTTC. This codes for CASSPRGPYNEQFF.

The V gene is TRBV7-3, the J gene TRBJ2-1; TRBD1 is a possible D gene (6 bases). The V gene lost 5 bases and the J gene lost 3 bases, with 8 bases spanning the gap. CDR3 length: 13 residues. The germline gives CDR1 SGHTA, CDR2 FQGTGA. CDR3 protein: CASSPTGYNEQFF. The CDR3 nucleotides read TGTGCCAGCAGCCCGACAGGCTACAATGAGCAGTTCTTC. Combining the CDR3 with reference TRBV7-3 and TRBJ2-1 gives the whole variable domain GAGVSQTPSNKVTEKGKYVELRCDPISGHTALYWYRQSLGQGPEFLIYFQGTGAADDSGLPNDRFFAVRPEGSVSTLKIQRTERGDSAVYLCASSPTGYNEQFFGPGTRLTVL.

This clone was observed a single time. The V call is TRBV7-3, the J call TRBJ2-1; 12 bases line up with TRBD2. Trimming cost V 1 base and J 8 bases; bases outside gene matches: 9. CDR3 length: 17 residues. Germline V gives CDR1 SGHTA, CDR2 FQGTGA. Written as DNA, the CDR3 is TGTGCCAGCAGCTTAAATTCCCCTAGCGGGGGGGGTCATGAGCAGTTCTTC. Amino acids: CASSLNSPSGGGHEQFF.